This T cell receptor beta chain was found in a study of T-cell memory formation after mild COVID-19. Background on the study: TCR clustering was largely donor specific.

This clonotype was seen a handful of times. Each CDR3 protein is one row after TCRdb ran MiXCR on the 5' RACE reads. The repertoire holds about 560,000 distinct CDR3 sequences, with 20% to 25% as singletons. The CDR3 contains 18 residues. CDR1 and CDR2 (germline): SGHTA, FQGTGA. J gave up 7 bases and V 4 bases, and 17 bases lay outside the gene matches. The TCR sequence derives from an adult woman who had mild COVID-19 (a few samples of this study predate the infection). Cell type and time point are not known. The chain recombines TRBV7-3 with TRBJ2-1; 9 bases are a match to TRBD2. The sample was PBMCs or a T cell subset sorted from them (not recorded which). CDR3 coding DNA: TGTGCCAGCAGCTCCTATCCCCCATCTAGCGGGAAAAAGAATGAGCAGTTCTTC. It is translated as CASSSYPPSSGKKNEQFF.